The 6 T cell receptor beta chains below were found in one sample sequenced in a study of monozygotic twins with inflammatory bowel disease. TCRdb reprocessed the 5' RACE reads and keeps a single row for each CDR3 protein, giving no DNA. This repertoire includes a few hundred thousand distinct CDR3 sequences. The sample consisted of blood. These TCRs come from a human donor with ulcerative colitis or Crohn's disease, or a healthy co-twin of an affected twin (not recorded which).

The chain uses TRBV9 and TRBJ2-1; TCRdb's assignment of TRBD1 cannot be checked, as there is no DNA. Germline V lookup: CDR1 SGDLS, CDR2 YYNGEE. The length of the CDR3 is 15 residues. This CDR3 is CASSVDGTVYNEQFF.

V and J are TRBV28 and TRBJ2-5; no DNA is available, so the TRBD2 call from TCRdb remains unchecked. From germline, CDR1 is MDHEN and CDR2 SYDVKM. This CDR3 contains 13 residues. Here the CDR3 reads CAAFPAGGETQYF.

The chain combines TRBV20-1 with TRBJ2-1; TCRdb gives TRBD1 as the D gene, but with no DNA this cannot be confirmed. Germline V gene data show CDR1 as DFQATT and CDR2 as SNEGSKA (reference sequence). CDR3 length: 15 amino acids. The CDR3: CSAIPGRSSYNEQFF.

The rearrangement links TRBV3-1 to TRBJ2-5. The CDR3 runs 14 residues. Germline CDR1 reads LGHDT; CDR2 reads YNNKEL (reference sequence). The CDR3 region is CASSQDINGGTQYF.

The CDR3 protein is CASSSRPSPAGGRTYEQYF. V and J are TRBV6-5 and TRBJ2-7; the TCRdb D gene call, TRBD2, has no DNA to confirm it. The CDR3 extends over 19 amino acids. CDR1 and CDR2 from the germline V gene are MNHEY and SVGAGI.

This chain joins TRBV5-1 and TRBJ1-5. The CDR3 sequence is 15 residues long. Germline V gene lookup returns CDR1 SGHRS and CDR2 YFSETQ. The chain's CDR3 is CASSLEGFSNQPQHF.